The T cell receptor (beta chain) under discussion was sequenced for a study of PD-1 blockade in classical Hodgkin lymphoma (dated by TCRdb to about 2020). In terms of the full investigation: Nivolumab dosing was 3 mg/kg intravenously every 2 weeks, continuing until either disease progression or unacceptable toxicity. The study used TCR beta sequencing and CyTOF to define a peripheral blood immune signature of response to PD-1 blockade in classical Hodgkin lymphoma.

Including cysteine and phenylalanine, the CDR3 has 14 amino acids. Only the CDR3 portion is preserved as DNA: 42 bases, with reading frame beginning at the first base. V is pared back by 6 bases and J by 0 bases, with 11 bases lying between the germline termini. Via the germline V gene, CDR1 is MNHNS and CDR2 SASEGT. The Qiagen DNeasy kit was used to extract genomic DNA from unsorted PBMCs and from the negatively selected CD4+ and CD8+ fractions. Amplification of TCR beta CDR3 regions was done by immunoSEQ multiplex PCR with primers that anneal to V and J segments. A synthetic immune receptor repertoire was used to minimize amplification bias, and remaining bias was computationally removed after sequencing. In the authors' own workflow: Repertoire diversity was quantified as the Shannon entropy index using custom Python scripts. Unsorted, CD4+ and CD8+ repertoires were examined separately, except in combined analyses, for which CD4+ and CD8+ sequences were merged in silico. A clone counted as expanded when the clone's frequency after treatment rose at least 2-fold relative to C1D1, and clones undetected at baseline were given a pseudocount of 0.5. Singleton clones were defined as clones with 0 or 1 copy at C1D1, and non-singleton clones were defined as clones with 2 or more copies. Clones expanded in unsorted samples were labelled as CD4+, CD8+ or unknown by matching protein sequences in sorted samples from the same patient. Wilcoxon tests were applied to paired samples to test diversity changes from C1D1 to C4D1. TCRdb obtained this table from immuneACCESS and retained in-frame rearrangements with V and J assigned. These tables miss some clones; where compared with another copy, unresolved V genes account for less than half of the shortfall, and the remainder is unexplained. From that table come the V and J calls and clone size; the DNA was used to work out D and trimming. The sample contains about 40,000 clones, 87% of them found a single time. The ten largest clonotypes hold 7% to 9.5% of the sample.

What the authors observed across the whole study: Baseline TCR diversity was reported to be lower in newly diagnosed patients than in healthy donors, and even lower in relapsed/refractory patients. Lower diversity was seen in patients whose nivolumab began less than 1 year after ASCT, and these patients were left out of later analyses so that immune reconstitution would not confound the results. The study was limited to a single clinical trial cohort, and causes of repertoire differences, possibly disease activity or prior therapy, remained undefined. By C4D1, a significant rise was seen in CD4+ TCR diversity but not in CD8+ TCR diversity (p=0.0027 vs p=0.16), and the rise was most apparent among complete responders (p=0.02). Baseline diversity similar to that of newly diagnosed patients was observed in trial patients achieving complete response, whereas significantly lower diversity was observed in partial responders and progressors.

Worth noting for this clone: Its antigen target is currently unknown. No much larger clonotype is one base removed from it; base qualities were not supplied.

Sample time point, as interpreted from the label and publication: cycle 1 day 1 (C1D1), immediately before nivolumab initiation. All trial patients had relapsed after autologous stem cell transplantation, with cohorts A, B and C differing in prior brentuximab vedotin exposure. A total of fewer than 70 patients with relapsed/refractory classical Hodgkin lymphoma made up the trial cohort, and each patient's best overall response was complete response, partial response or progressive disease. Trial patients were treated with single-agent nivolumab in the multi-cohort phase II CheckMate 205 trial. An independent review committee assessed best overall response by applying the 2007 International Working Group response criteria. Trial PBMCs were obtained immediately prior to nivolumab initiation (C1D1) and on therapy at cycle 2 day 1 and cycle 4 day 1. Peripheral blood was collected in 8 mL Vacutainer Cell Preparation Tubes, from which PBMCs were isolated by centrifugation and then cryopreserved.

The rearrangement combines TRBV6-1 with TRBJ1-1, with the identity of the D gene unclear. This clonotype was obtained from a human donor with classical Hodgkin lymphoma. The sequencing here drew on peripheral blood mononuclear cells (PBMCs), taken at baseline. The DNA sequence is as follows: TGTGCCAGCAGAAGGAGCACTGTGAACACTGAAGCTTTCTTT. Its protein reads: CASRRSTVNTEAFF.